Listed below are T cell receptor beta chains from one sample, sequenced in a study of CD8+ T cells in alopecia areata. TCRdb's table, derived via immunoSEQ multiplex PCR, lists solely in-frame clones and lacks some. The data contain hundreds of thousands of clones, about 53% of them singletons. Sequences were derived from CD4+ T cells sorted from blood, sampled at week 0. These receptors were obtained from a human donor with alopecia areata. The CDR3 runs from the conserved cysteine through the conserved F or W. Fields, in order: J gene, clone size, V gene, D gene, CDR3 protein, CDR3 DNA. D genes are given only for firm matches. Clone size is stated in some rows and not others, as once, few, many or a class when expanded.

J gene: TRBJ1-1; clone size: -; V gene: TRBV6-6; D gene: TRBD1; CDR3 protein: CASSLGQGLTGTEAFF; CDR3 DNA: TGTGCCAGCAGCCTTGGACAGGGGTTGACAGGCACTGAAGCTTTCTTT
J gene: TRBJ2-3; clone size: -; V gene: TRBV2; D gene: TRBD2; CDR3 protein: CASSRTSENTDTQYF; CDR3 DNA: TGTGCCAGCAGCCGGACTAGCGAGAACACAGATACGCAGTATTTT
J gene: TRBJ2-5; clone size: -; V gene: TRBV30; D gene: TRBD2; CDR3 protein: CAWSLGSGRPGHF; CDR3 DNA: TGTGCCTGGAGTTTGGGTAGCGGGAGGCCCGGGCACTTC
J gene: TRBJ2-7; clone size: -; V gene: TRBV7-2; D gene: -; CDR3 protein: CASSRTLSYEQYF; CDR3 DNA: TGTGCCAGCAGCCGGACCTTATCCTACGAGCAGTACTTC
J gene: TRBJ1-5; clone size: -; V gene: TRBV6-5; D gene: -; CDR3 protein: CASSLGRGGNQPQHF; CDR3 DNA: TGTGCCAGCAGCCTCGGACGGGGTGGGAATCAGCCCCAGCATTTT
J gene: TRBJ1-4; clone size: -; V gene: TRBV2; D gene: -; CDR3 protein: CASSGFGPWEKLFF; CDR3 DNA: TGTGCCAGCAGTGGATTCGGGCCTTGGGAAAAACTGTTTTTT
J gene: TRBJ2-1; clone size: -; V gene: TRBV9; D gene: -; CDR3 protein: CASSGRAGNYYNEQFF; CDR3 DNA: TGTGCCAGCAGCGGGCGGGCGGGTAACTACTACAATGAGCAGTTCTTC
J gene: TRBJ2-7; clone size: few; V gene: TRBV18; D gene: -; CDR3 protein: CASSPPLQTISTYYEQYF; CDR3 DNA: TGTGCCAGCTCACCACCGTTACAGACTATCTCTACTTACTACGAGCAGTACTTC
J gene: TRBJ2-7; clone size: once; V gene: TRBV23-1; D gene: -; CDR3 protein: CASSQSGVNEQYF; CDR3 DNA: TGCGCCAGCAGTCAATCGGGTGTTAACGAGCAGTACTTC
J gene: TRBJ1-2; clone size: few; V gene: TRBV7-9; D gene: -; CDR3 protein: CASSLGGATYGYTF; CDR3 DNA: TGTGCCAGCAGCCTCGGAGGGGCTACTTATGGCTACACCTTC
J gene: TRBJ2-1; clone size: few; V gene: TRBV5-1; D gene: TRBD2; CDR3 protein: CASSLTSGRNEQFF; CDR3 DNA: TGCGCCAGCAGCTTGACGAGCGGGAGGAATGAGCAGTTCTTC
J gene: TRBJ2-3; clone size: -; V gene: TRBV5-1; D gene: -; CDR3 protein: CASKTYTDADTQYF; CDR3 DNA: TGCGCCAGCAAAACATACACCGACGCAGATACGCAGTATTTT
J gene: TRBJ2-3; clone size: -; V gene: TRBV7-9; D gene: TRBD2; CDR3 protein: CASSSGTSGRPTDTQYF; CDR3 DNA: TGTGCCAGCAGCTCCGGGACTAGCGGGCGGCCCACAGATACGCAGTATTTT
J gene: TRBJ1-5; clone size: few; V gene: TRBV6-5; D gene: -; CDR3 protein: CASRNGEYSNQPQHF; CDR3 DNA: TGTGCCAGCAGAAACGGGGAGTATAGCAATCAGCCCCAGCATTTT
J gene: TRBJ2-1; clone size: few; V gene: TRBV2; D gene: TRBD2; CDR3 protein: CASSHTSGSGGEQFF; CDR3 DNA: TGTGCCAGCAGCCATACTAGCGGGAGCGGCGGTGAGCAGTTCTTC
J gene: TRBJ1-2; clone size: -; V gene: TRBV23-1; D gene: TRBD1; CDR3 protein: CASSCRGRPNYGYTF; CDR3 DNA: TGCGCCAGCAGTTGCAGGGGGAGGCCTAACTATGGCTACACCTTC
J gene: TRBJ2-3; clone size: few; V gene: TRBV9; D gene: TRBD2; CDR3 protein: CASSVLSGGPTDTQYF; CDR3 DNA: TGTGCCAGCAGCGTTCTGAGCGGGGGGCCCACAGATACGCAGTATTTT
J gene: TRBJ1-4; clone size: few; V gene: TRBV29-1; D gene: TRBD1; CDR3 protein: CSVDGQGIGEKLFF; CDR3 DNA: TGCAGCGTTGATGGACAGGGGATAGGTGAAAAACTGTTTTTT
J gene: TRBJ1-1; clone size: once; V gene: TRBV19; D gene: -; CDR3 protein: CASTRGPMNTEAFF; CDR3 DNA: TGTGCCAGTACCAGGGGACCTATGAACACTGAAGCTTTCTTT
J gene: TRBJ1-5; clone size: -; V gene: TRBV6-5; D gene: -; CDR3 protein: CASSQGGPPRPQHF; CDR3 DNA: TGTGCCAGCAGTCAAGGCGGGCCACCTCGGCCCCAGCATTTT
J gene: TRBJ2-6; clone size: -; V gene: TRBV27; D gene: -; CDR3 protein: CASREQVKNSTGSGANVLTF; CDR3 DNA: TGTGCCAGCAGGGAACAGGTGAAGAATTCCACTGGCTCTGGGGCCAACGTCCTGACTTTC
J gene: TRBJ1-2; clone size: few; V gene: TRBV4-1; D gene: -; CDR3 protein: CASSQDARVGGYTF; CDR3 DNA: TGCGCCAGCAGCCAAGATGCCAGGGTGGGTGGCTACACCTTC
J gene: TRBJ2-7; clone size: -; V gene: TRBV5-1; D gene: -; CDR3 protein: CASSPHRNEQYF; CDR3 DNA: TGCGCCAGCAGCCCGCACAGGAACGAGCAGTACTTC
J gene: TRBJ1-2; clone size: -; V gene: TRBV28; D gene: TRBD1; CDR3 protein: CASSINRDRGYTF; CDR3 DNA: TGTGCCAGCAGTATAAACCGGGACAGAGGCTACACCTTC
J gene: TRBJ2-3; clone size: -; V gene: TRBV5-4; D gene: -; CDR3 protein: CASSPRGGTRSSTDTQYF; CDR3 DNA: TGTGCCAGCAGCCCGAGGGGGGGGACACGGTCGAGCACAGATACGCAGTATTTT
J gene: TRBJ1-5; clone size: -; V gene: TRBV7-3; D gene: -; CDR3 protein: CASSLRGNQPQHF; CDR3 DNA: TGTGCCAGCAGCTTAAGGGGTAATCAGCCCCAGCATTTT
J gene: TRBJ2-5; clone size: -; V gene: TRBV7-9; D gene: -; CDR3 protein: CASSLVPGETQYF; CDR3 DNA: TGTGCCAGCAGCTTAGTACCAGGAGAGACCCAGTACTTC
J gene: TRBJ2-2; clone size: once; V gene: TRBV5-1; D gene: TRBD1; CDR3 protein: CASSPRTGGITGELFF; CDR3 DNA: TGCGCCAGCAGCCCCCGGACAGGGGGGATCACCGGGGAGCTGTTTTTT
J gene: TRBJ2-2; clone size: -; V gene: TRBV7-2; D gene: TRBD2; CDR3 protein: CASSSSGRNTGELFF; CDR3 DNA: TGTGCCAGCAGCTCTAGCGGGAGGAACACCGGGGAGCTGTTTTTT
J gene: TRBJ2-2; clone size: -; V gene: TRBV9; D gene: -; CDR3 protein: CASRFGTNTGELFF; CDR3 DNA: TGTGCCAGCAGATTTGGAACGAACACCGGGGAGCTGTTTTTT
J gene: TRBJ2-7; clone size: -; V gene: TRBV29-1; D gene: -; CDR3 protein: CSVAGARSSYEQYF; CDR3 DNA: TGCAGCGTCGCAGGGGCTAGAAGCTCCTACGAGCAGTACTTC
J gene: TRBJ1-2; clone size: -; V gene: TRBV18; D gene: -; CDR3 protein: CASSRDSREGYTF; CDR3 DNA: TGTGCCAGCTCGCGGGACTCTCGGGAGGGCTACACCTTC
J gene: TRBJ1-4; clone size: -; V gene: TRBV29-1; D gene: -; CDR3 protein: CSARTLLNEKLFF; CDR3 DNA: TGCAGCGCCAGGACTCTTCTGAATGAAAAACTGTTTTTT
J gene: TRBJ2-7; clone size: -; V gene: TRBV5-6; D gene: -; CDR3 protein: CASSSGPSTGEQYF; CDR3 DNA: TGTGCCAGCAGCTCCGGACCCTCTACGGGGGAGCAGTACTTC
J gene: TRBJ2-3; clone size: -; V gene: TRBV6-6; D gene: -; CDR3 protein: CASSYGGSTDTQYF; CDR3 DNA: TGTGCCAGCAGTTACGGGGGGAGCACAGATACGCAGTATTTT
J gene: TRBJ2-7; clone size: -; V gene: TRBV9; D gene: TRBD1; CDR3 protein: CASSGDPGTGRSYEQYF; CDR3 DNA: TGTGCCAGCAGCGGGGATCCCGGGACAGGACGCTCCTACGAGCAGTACTTC
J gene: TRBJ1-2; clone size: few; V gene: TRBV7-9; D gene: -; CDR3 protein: CASSLAGRVPYGYTF; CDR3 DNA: TGTGCCAGCAGCTTAGCAGGGCGTGTACCCTATGGCTACACCTTC
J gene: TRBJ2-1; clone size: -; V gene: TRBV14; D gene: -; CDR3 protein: CASSQDTFGETYNEQFF; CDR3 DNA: TGTGCCAGCAGCCAAGACACCTTCGGGGAGACCTACAATGAGCAGTTCTTC
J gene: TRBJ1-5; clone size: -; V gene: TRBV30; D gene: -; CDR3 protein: CAYSGTDLGLQHF; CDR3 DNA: TGTGCCTATTCCGGGACGGATTTAGGTCTCCAGCATTTT
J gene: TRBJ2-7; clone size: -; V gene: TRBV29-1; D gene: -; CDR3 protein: CSVVRDSYEQYF; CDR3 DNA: TGCAGCGTTGTACGGGACTCCTACGAGCAGTACTTC
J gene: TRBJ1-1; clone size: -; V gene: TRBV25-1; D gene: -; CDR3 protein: CASSGFGGVAFF; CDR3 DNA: TGTGCCAGCAGTGGATTCGGAGGGGTAGCTTTCTTT
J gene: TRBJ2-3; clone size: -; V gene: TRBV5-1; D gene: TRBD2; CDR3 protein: CASSLNGGLTDTQYF; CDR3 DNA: TGCGCCAGCAGCCTCAACGGGGGGTTAACAGATACGCAGTATTTT
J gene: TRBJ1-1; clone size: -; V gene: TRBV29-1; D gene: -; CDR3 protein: CSYTRGEVAFF; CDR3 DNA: TGCAGCTATACGCGTGGGGAGGTCGCTTTCTTT